The subject of this entry is one T cell receptor (beta chain). What it recognizes is unknown. Assay: immunoSEQ multiplex PCR; the TCRdb copy retains only in-frame clones and omits some. This sample carries approximately 1,500,000 clones, more than 95% of them seen once, and the ten largest clones take approximately 1.1%. This record comes from a study of shared clonotypes between healthy human individuals. Study-level results: The naive CD4 repertoires of a few donors were compared, and approximately 4.5% of clonotypes were shared.

The CDR3 runs to 14 residues. V lost 2 bases, J lost 1 base, and 9 bases lay in between. Looked up from germline, CDR1 is SGHKS and CDR2 is YYEKEE (reference sequence). The V gene is TRBV5-5, the J gene TRBJ1-1, with D unresolved. This receptor was identified in a man aged 25-45 years in good health. Sequenced sample: naive CD4+ T cells sorted from blood. Subset indicated: CD45RA+ positively selected. The CDR3 nucleotides are TGTGCCAGCAGCTTCGCTTCCTCGAACACTGAAGCTTTCTTT. Translating gives CASSFASSNTEAFF.